Presented here are 30 T cell receptor beta chains from one specimen sequenced in a study of regulatory T cells in long-lasting Graves disease. With iRepertoire HTBI primers and Arm-PCR of CDR3 regions, TCR beta libraries were built. MiXCR, run by TCRdb on the multiplex PCR reads, gives a single entry per CDR3 protein. Here the sample spans roughly 350,000 distinct CDR3 sequences, approximately 15% being singletons. As for time point: newly diagnosed GD, antithyroid drugs for less than 3 months. From RNA extracted from PBMCs, the TCR library was made. This sample was shared with a second study, whose subject was T cells in Graves' hyperthyroidism and ophthalmopathy.

The sequenced sample was peripheral blood mononuclear cells (PBMCs), obtained at new diagnosis, from a patient treated with antithyroid drugs. The receptors come from a man between 35 and 55 years old with Graves disease.

As to this clonotype: Being one base from a much bigger clone, this may be a read error. Because the CDR3 is missing its conserved closing phenylalanine or tryptophan, this is likely a read error. The J gene is TRBJ2-3, the V gene TRBV5-1, with 8 positions matching TRBD1. Germline trimming cut 6 bases from V and 1 base from J; bases unmatched to any gene: 10. This CDR3 spans 16 amino acids. The germline CDR1 and CDR2 sequences are SGHRS and YFSETQ. CDR3 DNA sequence: TGCGCCAGCAACGCTAAACAGGGGGTAGGCACAGATACGCAGTATTCT. Residues: CASNAKQGVGTDTQYS.

This clonotype was observed many times. V is TRBV10-3 and J is TRBJ2-3; 10 bases map to TRBD2. Trimming took 5 bases from V and 8 from J; bases not matched to a gene: 7. Germline V gene lookup returns CDR1 ENHRY and CDR2 SYGVKD. This CDR3 has 14 amino acids. The DNA for the CDR3 is TGTGCCATCAGTCCAGCGGGGGGGCAAGGTACGCAGTATTTT. Encoded protein: CAISPAGGQGTQYF.

In its sample, this clonotype was seen many times. The chain couples TRBV3-1 to TRBJ2-2; D is perhaps TRBD1 or TRBD2 (5 bases each). The CDR3 is made up of 12 amino acids. Germline CDR1 and CDR2: LGHDT and YNNKEL (reference sequence). Trimming took off 8 bases at V and 1 base at J, with 5 bases between the two ends. DNA of the CDR3: TGTGCCAGCGGGGGGAACACCGGGGAGCTGTTTTTT. Translation: CASGGNTGELFF.

This clonotype was picked up a small number of times. A much larger clone lies a single base off, so this may be a read error. Lacking the conserved final phenylalanine or tryptophan, this CDR3 likely reflects a read error. The chain couples TRBV20-1 to TRBJ2-7, with 11 nucleotides matching TRBD1. Trimming removed 2 bases from V and 5 bases from J; junction bases left unmatched: 5. This CDR3 comprises 14 residues. CDR1 and CDR2 (germline): DFQATT, SNEGSKA (reference sequence). Here the CDR3 reads CSARLGQGANEQYL. In nucleotides, the CDR3 is TGCAGTGCTAGACTTGGACAGGGGGCGAACGAGCAGTACCTC.

This clonotype showed up just a few times. Being one base from a much bigger clone, this may be a read error. V gene TRBV5-1 combines with J gene TRBJ2-1, with a weak D call TRBD2 (6 bases). CDR3 size: 15 residues. CDR1 and CDR2 (germline): SGHRS, YFSETQ. V was clipped by 5 bases and J by 3 bases, with 15 bases between them. The CDR3, as DNA: TGCGCCAGCAGTGGGGCTAGCGTAAGCTACAATGAGCAGTTCTTC. The encoded protein is CASSGASVSYNEQFF.

This clonotype appeared many times. The V call is TRBV18, the J call TRBJ2-5; a weak D match, TRBD1 (5 bases). CDR1 and CDR2 (germline): KGHSH, LQKENI. Trimming pared 3 bases from V and 4 bases from J, leaving 12 bases between. This CDR3 is built from 14 residues. Here the CDR3 DNA reads TGTGCCAGCTCACCTGGGGCCCATTTAGAGACCCAGTACTTC. Protein sequence: CASSPGAHLETQYF.

This clonotype occurred many times. The chain joins TRBV5-5 to TRBJ1-1; D unresolved. Trimming removed 0 bases at V and 10 bases at J, with 7 bases between. Germline V gene data show CDR1 as SGHKS and CDR2 as YYEKEE (reference sequence). The CDR3 totals 11 residues. This CDR3 is CASSLALRAFF. The CDR3 DNA sequence: TGTGCCAGCAGCTTGGCGTTACGAGCTTTCTTT. Filled out from reference TRBV5-5 and TRBJ1-1, the complete variable domain reads DAGVTQSPTHLIKTRGQQVTLRCSPISGHKSVSWYQQVLGQGPQFIFQYYEKEERGRGNFPDRFSARQFPNYSSELNVNALLLGDSALYLCASSLALRAFFGQGTRLTVV.

This clonotype was recorded many times. V is TRBV27 and J is TRBJ2-7; 7 bases are shared with TRBD2. Germline V gives CDR1 MNHEY, CDR2 SMNVEV (reference sequence). V lost 1 base and J lost 9; bases outside the gene matches: 3. CDR3 length: 12 amino acids. The chain's CDR3 is CASSLWEGPQYF. The CDR3 DNA follows: TGTGCCAGCAGTTTATGGGAGGGCCCGCAGTACTTC.

The CDR3 spells CSAGPGGRYEQYF. The CDR3 DNA follows: TGCAGTGCTGGACCAGGGGGGCGCTACGAGCAGTACTTC. The gene calls are TRBV20-1 and TRBJ2-7, with a tentative D call TRBD1 (7 bases). V was trimmed by 5 bases and J by 3 bases, leaving 14 bases between them. CDR1 DFQATT and CDR2 SNEGSKA come from the germline V gene (reference sequence). This CDR3 contains 13 residues.

Points on this clonotype: This may come from a read error, since a much larger clone is one base off. As DNA, the CDR3 is TGTGTCAGCAGCGCGGGACAGGTTAACTATGGCTACACCTTC. It yields the protein CVSSAGQVNYGYTF. The genes are TRBV7-2 and TRBJ1-2; 8 bases match TRBD1. This CDR3 spans 14 amino acids. Looked up from germline, CDR1 is SGHTA and CDR2 is FQGNSA.

This clonotype was picked up many times. The V gene is TRBV5-1, the J gene TRBJ1-1; the D gene is possibly TRBD1 (5 bases). The V and J ends lost 4 bases and 1 base respectively, with 11 bases between them. The CDR3 is 14 residues long. Germline values: CDR1 SGHRS, CDR2 YFSETQ. CDR3 coding DNA: TGCGCCAGCAGCCCCCAAAGGGGGAACACTGAAGCTTTCTTT. Protein sequence: CASSPQRGNTEAFF.

There are many counts of this clonotype. The chain carries TRBV2 and TRBJ1-5, with 7 bases identical to TRBD1. After removal of 7 bases from V and 0 bases from J, the junction contained 6 bases not matched to a gene. The germline CDR1 and CDR2 sequences are SNHLY and FYNNEI. This CDR3 has 15 residues. CDR3 DNA sequence: TGTGCCAGCAAACGAGGGGGCCTTAGCAATCAGCCCCAGCATTTT. It specifies CASKRGGLSNQPQHF.

This clonotype was observed a handful of times. The chain carries TRBV5-5 and TRBJ1-6, with unresolved D. Trimming shortened V by 0 bases and J by 9 bases, and 13 bases separated the two germline ends. Germline CDR1 reads SGHKS; CDR2 reads YYEKEE (reference sequence). The CDR3 runs 15 residues. Here the CDR3 DNA reads TGTGCCAGCAGCTTGGCCAGCGCCTGGGGTTCACCCCTCCACTTT. Its protein is CASSLASAWGSPLHF.

V is TRBV19 and J is TRBJ2-1; TRBD2 aligns across 8 bases. Germline V gene lookup returns CDR1 LNHDA and CDR2 SQIVND (reference sequence). J lost 10 bases, V lost 2 bases, and 4 bases had no gene match. The CDR3 has 13 amino acids. The DNA for the CDR3 is TGTGCCAGTAGTATATCTCGGGGGGGAGAGCAGTTCTTC. Its translation is CASSISRGGEQFF.

This clonotype was counted many times. This chain uses TRBV2 with TRBJ2-6; D remains unclear. The CDR3 is 15 residues long. Germline V gene data show CDR1 as SNHLY and CDR2 as FYNNEI. Trimming removed 6 bases at V and 2 bases at J, with 11 bases between. The CDR3 sequence: CASSPTATGANVLTF. CDR3 coding DNA: TGTGCCAGCAGCCCAACAGCGACTGGGGCCAACGTCCTGACTTTC.

In the case of this clonotype: A much larger clone lies a single base off, so this may be a read error. The chain is built from TRBV30 and TRBJ2-3; D call uncertain. Germline V lookup: CDR1 GTSNPN, CDR2 SVGIG (reference sequence). This CDR3 is 14 amino acids long. The CDR3 region is CAWSGQDGPDTRYF. The CDR3 DNA sequence: TGTGCCTGGAGTGGCCAAGACGGCCCAGATACGCGGTATTTT.

This clonotype was picked up many times. This sequence joins TRBV5-1 and TRBJ2-7; D may be TRBD1 (5 bases). The germline V gene encodes CDR1 SGHRS and CDR2 YFSETQ. The ends were cut back, 0 bases at V and 5 bases at J, with 12 bases in the middle. The CDR3 contains 14 residues. This CDR3 is CASSLGQPFNEQYF. The CDR3 DNA follows: TGCGCCAGCAGCTTGGGACAGCCGTTTAACGAGCAGTACTTC.

The table lists this clonotype with many counts. CDR3 in amino acids: CASSLRGAETQYF. As DNA, the CDR3 is TGTGCCAGCAGCTTAAGGGGGGCAGAGACCCAGTACTTC. The J gene is TRBJ2-1, the V gene TRBV7-9; D may be TRBD1 or TRBD2 (6 bases each). The J call may not be correct, given that the DNA end is closer to TRBJ2-5. The CDR3 length is 13 residues. From germline, CDR1 is SEHNR and CDR2 FQNEAQ (reference sequence).

In this sample, this clonotype turned up a few times. This sequence joins TRBV20-1 and TRBJ2-1; TRBD2 matches 9 bases. The ends lost 7 bases at V and 9 bases at J; junction bases unmatched: 10. The CDR3 consists of 13 residues. CDR1 is DFQATT and CDR2 is SNEGSKA in the germline V gene (reference sequence). The CDR3 reads CSVRRLAGSEQFF. The CDR3 DNA sequence: TGCAGTGTGAGGAGGCTAGCGGGGTCTGAGCAGTTCTTC.

The chain is built from TRBV3-1 and TRBJ1-2; D may be TRBD1 (6 bases). The CDR3 extends over 13 amino acids. V gave up 4 bases and J gave up 8 bases, with 14 bases separating them. Germline CDR1 reads LGHDT; CDR2 reads YNNKEL (reference sequence). The CDR3 protein is CASSPQGQRGYTF. The CDR3 nucleotides read TGTGCCAGCAGCCCACAAGGACAGAGAGGCTACACCTTC.

In this sample, this clonotype turned up a few times. V and J are TRBV30 and TRBJ2-2, with 8 bases lining up with TRBD1. The V and J ends lost 3 bases and 6 bases, in that order; junction bases with no gene match: 6. Germline V lookup: CDR1 GTSNPN, CDR2 SVGIG (reference sequence). The CDR3 covers 14 residues. For the CDR3, the DNA is TGTGCCTGGAGGGACAGGGTGTTCGCCGGGGAGCTGTTTTTT. Encoded protein: CAWRDRVFAGELFF.

J is TRBJ2-1 and V is TRBV6-2 or TRBV6-3; 13 bases align to TRBD2. This CDR3 has 16 amino acids. V was pared by 0 bases and J by 6 bases, with 2 bases of the junction left unmatched. Germline V CDR1 and CDR2: MNHEY, SVGEGT. DNA for the CDR3: TGTGCCAGCAGTTACTCGGGACTAGCGGGATCCAATGAGCAGTTCTTC. Protein: CASSYSGLAGSNEQFF.

This clonotype was found a few times. This chain links TRBV6-8 with TRBJ1-1; D is uncertain. CDR1 is MNHGY, CDR2 SAAAGT, per germline. The ends were cut back, 1 base at V and 0 bases at J, with 6 bases in the middle. This CDR3 spans 14 amino acids. The CDR3 is CASSYYGLNTEAFF. For the CDR3, the DNA is TGTGCCAGCAGTTACTACGGACTGAACACTGAAGCTTTCTTT.

This clonotype was seen many times. V and J are TRBV28 and TRBJ2-5, with D perhaps matching TRBD2 (7 bases). The CDR3 runs 12 residues. Germline V gives CDR1 MDHEN, CDR2 SYDVKM. Trimming took 5 bases from V and 12 from J, leaving 16 bases between them. CDR3 region: CASSTGGPGKYF. The CDR3 DNA is TGTGCCAGCAGTACCGGGGGGCCCGGCAAGTACTTC.

This clonotype was counted many times. The V gene is TRBV29-1, the J gene TRBJ2-5, with TRBD2 identical over 11 bases. In germline, CDR1 is SQVTM, CDR2 ANQGSEA. The V and J ends lost 6 bases and 4 bases, in that order; junction bases with no gene match: 4. CDR3 size: 13 residues. The DNA of the CDR3 is TGCAGCGTGACTAGCGGGGCCGGAGAGACCCAGTACTTC. This sequence encodes CSVTSGAGETQYF.

This clonotype was counted ten times or more. The V and J genes are TRBV20-1 and TRBJ2-3; TRBD2 agrees at 8 bases. CDR1 is DFQATT, CDR2 SNEGSKA, per germline (reference sequence). This CDR3 region has 15 residues. The V segment lost 3 bases and the J segment 2 bases; nucleotides outside the gene matches: 7. The CDR3 DNA is TGCAGTGCTAGTTTGGTAGCGGGGTTCACAGATACGCAGTATTTT. It translates to CSASLVAGFTDTQYF.

This clonotype was detected ten times or more. The chain couples TRBV4-2 to TRBJ1-1; D possibly corresponds to TRBD1 (5 bases). This CDR3 region has 13 residues. Per the germline V gene, CDR1 is LGHNA and CDR2 is YNFKEQ. The V end was cut by 0 bases, the J end by 4 bases, with 6 bases between. CDR3 sequence (DNA): TGTGCCAGCAGCCAAGAGGGGGGCACTGAAGCTTTCTTT. This sequence encodes CASSQEGGTEAFF.

This clonotype has a handful of counts. This may be a read error, as it is one base from a much larger clone. The chain joins TRBV12-3 or TRBV12-4 to TRBJ1-1; 7 bases agree with TRBD1. The CDR3 runs 12 residues. With 8 bases clipped from V and 11 bases from J, the junction kept 11 bases outside the gene matches. As DNA, the CDR3 is TGTGCCAGCTTACCAGCGACAGGGAAGGCTTTCTTT. This encodes CASLPATGKAFF.

Many counts were recorded for this clonotype. The V and J genes are TRBV18 and TRBJ2-2, with D perhaps TRBD2 (6 bases). The CDR3 runs 15 residues. V lost 2 bases, J lost 5 bases, and 12 bases lay in between. The germline gives CDR1 KGHSH, CDR2 LQKENI. The CDR3 sequence: CASSPAGSGTGELFF. The CDR3 DNA sequence: TGTGCCAGCTCACCAGCGGGAAGTGGGACCGGGGAGCTGTTTTTT.

This clonotype was counted ten times or more. The chain is built from TRBV20-1 and TRBJ2-1; tentative D call: TRBD1 (6 bases). The CDR3 has 10 amino acids. V dropped 6 bases and J dropped 10 bases, with 10 bases sitting between them. CDR1 is DFQATT, CDR2 SNEGSKA, per germline (reference sequence). The CDR3 DNA is TGCAGTGCGTCAGGGGAGGAGCAGTTCTTC. Translating it yields CSASGEEQFF.